This is a list of T cell receptor beta chains from one sample in a study of shared clonotypes between healthy human individuals. Sequencing was performed with immunoSEQ multiplex PCR; in TCRdb, only in-frame clones are kept and a portion is missing. This sample has approximately 1,500,000 clones, with approximately 96% found just once. The sample consisted of naive CD4+ T cells sorted from blood. These receptors were taken from a man aged 25-45 years in good health. Both conserved end residues are part of each CDR3. The D gene is left open where the match is weak. Size is omitted from some rows. Given values are once, few, many or a class for expanded clones.

>TRBJ2-7|TRBV5-1|-|TRBD1
TGCGCCAGCAGCGGGACAGGGGTCTCCTACGAGCAGTACTTC
CASSGTGVSYEQYF
>TRBJ2-6|TRBV5-4|-|-
TGTGCCAGCAGCTTAAAAGGAGCCGGGGCCAACGTCCTGACTTTC
CASSLKGAGANVLTF
>TRBJ2-5|TRBV9|-|-
TGTGCCAGCAGCGTAATGAGCCTCCGCGGCATAGAGACCCAGTACTTC
CASSVMSLRGIETQYF
>TRBJ2-7|TRBV2|-|-
TGTGCCAGCACAGTATGGTCGTTCTACGAGCAGTACTTC
CASTVWSFYEQYF
>TRBJ2-1|TRBV28|once|-
TGTGCCAGCAGTCGAGTGAACTTACAGCAGTTCTTC
CASSRVNLQQFF
>TRBJ2-2|TRBV6-1|few|TRBD1
TGTGCCAGCACGACTTCGACAGGGTTCGGGGAGCTGTTTTTT
CASTTSTGFGELFF
>TRBJ2-3|TRBV5-1|-|TRBD1
TGCGCCAGCAGCTTGGCCGGGACAGCGAGCACAGATACGCAGTATTTT
CASSLAGTASTDTQYF
>TRBJ2-2|TRBV11-3|-|-
TGTGCCAGCAGCTCCCGGACAGCCACCGGGGAGCTGTTTTTT
CASSSRTATGELFF
>TRBJ2-3|TRBV6-5|-|-
TGTGCCAGCAGCTCCGGACAGAGTCCAGATACGCAGTATTTT
CASSSGQSPDTQYF
>TRBJ2-5|TRBV13|-|TRBD1
TGTGCCAGCAGCAAAACGGGACAGGGCCAAGAGACCCAGTACTTC
CASSKTGQGQETQYF